This section outlines one TCR beta chain sequence together with its context. This CDR3 is 12 amino acids long. Germline CDR1 reads SGHAT; CDR2 reads FQNNGV. V was pared by 3 bases and J by 2 bases, with 5 bases between. These data are taken from a study of T cells in narcolepsy. Clones were sequenced by immunoSEQ multiplex PCR, and TCRdb holds only the in-frame ones, with some missing. The data show around 27,000 clones, roughly 80% seen once. This receptor was obtained from a human donor with narcolepsy. The chain employs TRBV11-2 and TRBJ2-7, with D hard to call. The sample consisted of CD45RA- memory CD4+ T cells from PBMCs. The CDR3 is CASSFQTYEQYF. DNA of the CDR3: TGTGCCAGCAGCTTCCAAACCTACGAGCAGTACTTC. The complete variable domain, with remaining parts taken from reference TRBV11-2 and TRBJ2-7, reads EAGVAQSPRYKIIEKRQSVAFWCNPISGHATLYWYQQILGQGPKLLIQFQNNGVVDDSQLPKDRFSAERLKGVDSTLKIQPAKLEDSAVYLCASSFQTYEQYFGPGTRLTVT.